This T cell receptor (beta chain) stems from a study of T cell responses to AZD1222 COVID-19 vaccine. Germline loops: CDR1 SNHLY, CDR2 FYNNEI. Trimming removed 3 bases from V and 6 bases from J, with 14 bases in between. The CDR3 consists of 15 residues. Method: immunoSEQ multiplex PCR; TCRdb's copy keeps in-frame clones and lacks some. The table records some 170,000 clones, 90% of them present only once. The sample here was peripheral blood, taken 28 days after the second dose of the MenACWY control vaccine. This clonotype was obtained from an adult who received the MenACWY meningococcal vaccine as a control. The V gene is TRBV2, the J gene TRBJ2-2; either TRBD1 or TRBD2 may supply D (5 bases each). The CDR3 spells CASSEAGTLPGELFF. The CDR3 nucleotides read TGTGCCAGCAGTGAGGCCGGGACCCTCCCCGGGGAGCTGTTTTTT.